This entry is about one T cell receptor beta chain. Its antigen is not identified. CDR1 and CDR2 from the germline V gene are LGHNT and FRNRAP. This CDR3 has 17 residues. V dropped 5 bases and J dropped 2 bases, with 20 bases sitting between them. These data originate in a study of T cell responses to AZD1222 COVID-19 vaccine. Broader study findings: White British ancestry dominated among donors, who included more females, and clonal diversity was possibly underestimated.

Measured with immunoSEQ multiplex PCR; TCRdb has only the in-frame clones, and not every one. This sample has 140,000 to 150,000 clones, with 80% to 95% found just once. The chain couples TRBV12-5 to TRBJ2-3; unclear D gene. The sequencing used peripheral blood, collected 28 days after the second AZD1222 dose. The sequence came from an adult who received the AZD1222 COVID-19 vaccine. This CDR3 is CASGLTAYDPNTDTQYF. DNA for the CDR3: TGTGCTAGTGGTCTTACAGCTTACGACCCCAACACAGATACGCAGTATTTT.